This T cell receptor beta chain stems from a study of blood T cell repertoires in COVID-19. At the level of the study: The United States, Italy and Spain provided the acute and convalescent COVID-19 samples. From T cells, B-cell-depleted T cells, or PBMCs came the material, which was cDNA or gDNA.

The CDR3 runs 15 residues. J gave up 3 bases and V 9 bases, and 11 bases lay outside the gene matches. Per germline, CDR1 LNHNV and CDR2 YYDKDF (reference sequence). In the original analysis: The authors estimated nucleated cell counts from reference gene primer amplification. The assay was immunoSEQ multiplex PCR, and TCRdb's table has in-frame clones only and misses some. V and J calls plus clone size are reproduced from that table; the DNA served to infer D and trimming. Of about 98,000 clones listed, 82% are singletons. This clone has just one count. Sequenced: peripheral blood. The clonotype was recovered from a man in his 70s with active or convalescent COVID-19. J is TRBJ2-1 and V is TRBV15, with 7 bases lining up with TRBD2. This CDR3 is CATKTSGLRYNEQFF. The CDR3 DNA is TGTGCCACAAAAACGTCGGGACTACGCTACAATGAGCAGTTCTTC. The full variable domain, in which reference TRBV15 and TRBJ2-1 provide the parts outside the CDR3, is DAMVIQNPRYQVTQFGKPVTLSCSQTLNHNVMYWYQQKSSQAPKLLFHYYDKDFNNEADTPDNFQSRRPNTSFCFLDIRSPGLGDTAMYLCATKTSGLRYNEQFFGPGTRLTVL.